Presented here are 5 T cell receptor beta chains from one specimen sequenced in a study of CD8+CD57+ T cells in acquired aplastic anemia (dated by TCRdb to between 2017 and 2018). Sequencer: Illumina HiSeq 2000. Genomic DNA was used as template for profiling of TCR beta VDJ combinations and CDR3 sequences. In TCRdb, the public reads were trimmed at Q25 with fastp and aligned with MiXCR, with productive beta chains retained. Each entry merges the rows of one CDR3 protein and shows their most common DNA and genes. This sample holds 200,000 to 250,000 distinct CDR3 sequences; around 45% were observed only once. Roughly 8% of the sample lies in the top ten. Patients chosen for sequencing had shown expansion of CD8+CD57+ cells by flow cytometry. The sample taken for sequencing was sorted CD4+, CD8+, or CD8+CD57+ T cells (not recorded which) from PBMCs. The receptors originated from a human donor with aplastic anemia.

V gene TRBV10-2 combines with J gene TRBJ1-2; D is undetermined. The CDR3 has 15 residues. V lost 6 bases to trimming and J lost 4 bases, with 18 bases between them. Germline CDR1 reads WSHSY; CDR2 reads SAAADI. This chain's CDR3 is CASSPDPGFSYGYTF. In DNA, the CDR3 is TGCGCCAGCAGCCCAGACCCGGGTTTTAGCTATGGCTACACCTTC.

This clonotype was recorded at least ten times. This rearrangement joins TRBV13 to TRBJ2-2, with D possibly TRBD2 on 6 matching bases. The CDR3 runs 15 residues. Trimming pared 0 bases from V and 4 bases from J, leaving 9 bases between. In germline, CDR1 is PRHDT, CDR2 FYEKMQ (reference sequence). The CDR3 bases are TGTGCCAGCAGCTTAGGCCATAGCGGCACCGGGGAGCTGTTTTTT. This encodes CASSLGHSGTGELFF.

This clonotype has at least ten counts. V is TRBV20-1 and J is TRBJ2-5; 12 nucleotides agree with TRBD2. With 0 bases clipped from V and 0 bases from J, the junction kept 5 bases outside the gene matches. This CDR3 contains 17 residues. Germline CDR1 and CDR2: DFQATT and SNEGSKA (reference sequence). CDR3 sequence (DNA): TGCAGTGCTAGAGATCTAGCGGGGGGGCTAGACCAAGAGACCCAGTACTTC. Amino acid sequence: CSARDLAGGLDQETQYF.

This clonotype was seen more than once but under ten times. V is TRBV3-1 and J is TRBJ2-1; D is ambiguous. The CDR3 covers 13 residues. Trimming removed 0 bases from V and 5 bases from J, with 5 bases in between. CDR1 LGHDT and CDR2 YNNKEL come from the germline V gene (reference sequence). The chain's CDR3 is CASSQDGNNEQFF. CDR3 nucleotide sequence: TGTGCCAGCAGCCAAGATGGGAACAATGAGCAGTTCTTC.

V usage is TRBV14 and J usage is TRBJ2-2; maybe TRBD2 (6 bases). Germline CDR1 is SGHDN and CDR2 is FVKESK. Trimming took off 1 base at V and 4 bases at J, with 10 bases between the two ends. The CDR3 length is 15 residues. In DNA, the CDR3 is TGTGCCAGCAGCCAAGTGCGGGGAGGCACCGGGGAGCTGTTTTTT. As protein: CASSQVRGGTGELFF.